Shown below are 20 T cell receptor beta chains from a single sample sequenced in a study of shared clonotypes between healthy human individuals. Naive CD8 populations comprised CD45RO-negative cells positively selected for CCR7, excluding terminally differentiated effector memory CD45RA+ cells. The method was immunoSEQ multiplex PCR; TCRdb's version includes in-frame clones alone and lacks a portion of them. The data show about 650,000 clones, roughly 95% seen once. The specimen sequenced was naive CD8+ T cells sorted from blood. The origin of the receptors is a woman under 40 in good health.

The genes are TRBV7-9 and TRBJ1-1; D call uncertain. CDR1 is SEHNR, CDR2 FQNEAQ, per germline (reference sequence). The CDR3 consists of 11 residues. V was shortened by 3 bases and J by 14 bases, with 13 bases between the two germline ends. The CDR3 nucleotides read TGTGCCAGCAGCTTCAGTGGCGTCGGCTTCTTT. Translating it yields CASSFSGVGFF.

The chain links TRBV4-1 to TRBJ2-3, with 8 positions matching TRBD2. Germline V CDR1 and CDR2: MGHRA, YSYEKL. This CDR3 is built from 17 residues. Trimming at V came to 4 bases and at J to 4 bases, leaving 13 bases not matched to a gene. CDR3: CASSPRGAGEFSDTQYF. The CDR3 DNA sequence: TGCGCCAGCAGCCCCCGGGGAGCGGGAGAATTTTCAGATACGCAGTATTTT.

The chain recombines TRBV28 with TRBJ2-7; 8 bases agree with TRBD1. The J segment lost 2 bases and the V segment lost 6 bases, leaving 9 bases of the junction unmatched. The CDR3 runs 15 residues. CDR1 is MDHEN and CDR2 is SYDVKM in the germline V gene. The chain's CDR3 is CASRPDRGDAYEQYF. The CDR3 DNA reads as TGTGCCAGCAGACCAGACAGGGGCGATGCCTACGAGCAGTACTTC. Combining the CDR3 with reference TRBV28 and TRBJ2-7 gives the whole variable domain DVKVTQSSRYLVKRTGEKVFLECVQDMDHENMFWYRQDPGLGLRLIYFSYDVKMKEKGDIPEGYSVSREKKERFSLILESASTNQTSMYLCASRPDRGDAYEQYFGPGTRLTVT.

CDR3: CASSLMLREDSSNEQFF. The CDR3 nucleotides read TGTGCCAGCAGCTTGATGTTGCGGGAAGATAGTTCCAATGAGCAGTTCTTC. The V gene is TRBV5-6, the J gene TRBJ2-1; tentative D call: TRBD2 (6 bases). V gave up 1 base and J gave up 6 bases, with 20 bases separating them. CDR3 length: 17 amino acids. Germline CDR1 reads SGHDT; CDR2 reads YYEEEE.

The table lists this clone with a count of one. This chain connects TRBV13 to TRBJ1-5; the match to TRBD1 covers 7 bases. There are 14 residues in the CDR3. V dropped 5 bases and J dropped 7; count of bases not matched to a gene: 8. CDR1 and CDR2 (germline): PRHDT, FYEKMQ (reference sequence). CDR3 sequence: CASSQGQGDQPQHF. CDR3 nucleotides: TGTGCCAGCAGCCAGGGGCAGGGGGACCAGCCCCAGCATTTT. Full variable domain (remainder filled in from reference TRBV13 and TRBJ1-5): AAGVIQSPRHLIKEKRETATLKCYPIPRHDTVYWYQQGPGQDPQFLISFYEKMQSDKGSIPDRFSAQQFSDYHSELNMSSLELGDSALYFCASSQGQGDQPQHFGDGTRLSIL.

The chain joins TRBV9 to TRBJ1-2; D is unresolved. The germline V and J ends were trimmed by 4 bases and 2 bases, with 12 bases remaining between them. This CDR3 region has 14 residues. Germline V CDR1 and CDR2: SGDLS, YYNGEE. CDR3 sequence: CASSPQRTNYGYTF. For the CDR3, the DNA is TGTGCCAGCAGCCCCCAGAGAACCAACTATGGCTACACCTTC.

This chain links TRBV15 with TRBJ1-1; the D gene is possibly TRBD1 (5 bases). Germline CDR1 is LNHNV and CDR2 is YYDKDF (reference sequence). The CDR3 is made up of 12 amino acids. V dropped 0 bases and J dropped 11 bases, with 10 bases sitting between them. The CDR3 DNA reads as TGTGCCACCAGCAGAGAGGCAGGGAGGGCTTTCTTT. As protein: CATSREAGRAFF.

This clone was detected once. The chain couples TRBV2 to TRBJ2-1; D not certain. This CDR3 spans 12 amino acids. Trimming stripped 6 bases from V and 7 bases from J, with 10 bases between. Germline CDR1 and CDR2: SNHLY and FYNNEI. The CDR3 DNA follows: TGTGCCAGCAGCCTCGCCCCTAATGAGCAGTTCTTC. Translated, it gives CASSLAPNEQFF.

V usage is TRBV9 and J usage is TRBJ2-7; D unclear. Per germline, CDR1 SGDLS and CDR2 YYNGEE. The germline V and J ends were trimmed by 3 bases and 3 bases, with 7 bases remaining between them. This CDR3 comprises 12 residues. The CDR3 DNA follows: TGTGCCAGCAGCGACGAAAACTACGAGCAGTACTTC. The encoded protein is CASSDENYEQYF.

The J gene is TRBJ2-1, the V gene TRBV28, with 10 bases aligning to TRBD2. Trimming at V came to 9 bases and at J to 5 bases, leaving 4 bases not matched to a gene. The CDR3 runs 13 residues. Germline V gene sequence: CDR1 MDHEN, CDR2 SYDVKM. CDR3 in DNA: TGTGCCAGTACTAGCGGGATCAACAATGAGCAGTTCTTC. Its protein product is CASTSGINNEQFF.

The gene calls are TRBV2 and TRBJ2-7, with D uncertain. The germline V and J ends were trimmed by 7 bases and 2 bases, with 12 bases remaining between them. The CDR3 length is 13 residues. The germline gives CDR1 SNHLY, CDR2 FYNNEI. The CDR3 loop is CASTDPRTYEQYF. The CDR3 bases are TGTGCCAGCACGGACCCAAGAACCTACGAGCAGTACTTC.

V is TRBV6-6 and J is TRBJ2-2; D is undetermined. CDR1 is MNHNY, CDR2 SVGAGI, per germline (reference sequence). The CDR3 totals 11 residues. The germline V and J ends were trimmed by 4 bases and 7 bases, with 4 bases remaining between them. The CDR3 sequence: CASSFIGELFF. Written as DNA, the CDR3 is TGTGCCAGCAGTTTCATCGGGGAGCTGTTTTTT.

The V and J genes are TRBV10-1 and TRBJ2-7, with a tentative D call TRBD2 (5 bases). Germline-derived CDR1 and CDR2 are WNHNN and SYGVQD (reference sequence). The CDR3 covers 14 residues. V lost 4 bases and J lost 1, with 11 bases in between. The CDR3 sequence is CASSVTRTSYEQYF. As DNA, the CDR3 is TGCGCCAGCAGTGTAACTAGAACATCCTACGAGCAGTACTTC.

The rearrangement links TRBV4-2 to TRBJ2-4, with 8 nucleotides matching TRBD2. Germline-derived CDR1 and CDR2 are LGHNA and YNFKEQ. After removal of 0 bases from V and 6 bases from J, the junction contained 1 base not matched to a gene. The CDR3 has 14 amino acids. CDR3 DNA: TGTGCCAGCAGCCAAGATACTAGCGGAAACATTCAGTACTTC. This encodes CASSQDTSGNIQYF.

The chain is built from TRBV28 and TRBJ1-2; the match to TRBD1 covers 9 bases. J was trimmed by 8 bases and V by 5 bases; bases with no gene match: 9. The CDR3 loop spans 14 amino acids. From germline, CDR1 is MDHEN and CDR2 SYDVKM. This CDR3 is CASSPPGTGTGYTF. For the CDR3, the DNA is TGTGCCAGCAGTCCCCCCGGGACAGGGACCGGCTACACCTTC.

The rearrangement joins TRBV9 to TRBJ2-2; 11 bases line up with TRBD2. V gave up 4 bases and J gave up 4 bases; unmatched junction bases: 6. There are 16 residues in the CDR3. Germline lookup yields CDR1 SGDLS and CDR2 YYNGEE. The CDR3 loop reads CASSFTSGSFTGELFF. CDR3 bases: TGTGCCAGCAGCTTTACTAGCGGGAGTTTCACCGGGGAGCTGTTTTTT.

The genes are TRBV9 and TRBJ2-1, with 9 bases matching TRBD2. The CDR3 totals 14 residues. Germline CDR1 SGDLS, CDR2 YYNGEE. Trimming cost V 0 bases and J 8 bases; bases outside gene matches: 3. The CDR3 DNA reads TGTGCCAGCAGCGTAGGGGGGACTAGCTATGAGCAGTTCTTC. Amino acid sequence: CASSVGGTSYEQFF. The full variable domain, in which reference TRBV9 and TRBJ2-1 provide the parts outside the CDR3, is DSGVTQTPKHLITATGQRVTLRCSPRSGDLSVYWYQQSLDQGLQFLIQYYNGEERAKGNILERFSAQQFPDLHSELNLSSLELGDSALYFCASSVGGTSYEQFFGPGTRLTVL.

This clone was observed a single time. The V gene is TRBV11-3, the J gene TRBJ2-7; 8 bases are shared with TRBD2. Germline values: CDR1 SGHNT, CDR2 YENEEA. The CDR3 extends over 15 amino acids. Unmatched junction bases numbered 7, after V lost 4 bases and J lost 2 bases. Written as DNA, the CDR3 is TGTGCCAGCAGCTGCAGACTGCGGGAGGCCTACGAGCAGTACTTC. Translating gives CASSCRLREAYEQYF.

The CDR3 coding sequence is TGTGCCAGCAGCTCCGCACCTAGCGGGAGGGATCAAGAGACCCAGTACTTC. It translates to CASSSAPSGRDQETQYF. The chain is built from TRBV11-2 and TRBJ2-5, with 12 positions matching TRBD2. The CDR3 totals 17 residues. With 4 bases clipped from V and 2 bases from J, the junction kept 8 bases outside the gene matches. Germline V lookup: CDR1 SGHAT, CDR2 FQNNGV.

CDR3 loop: CSVEGGTYGYTF. CDR3 coding DNA: TGCAGCGTTGAGGGGGGGACCTATGGCTACACCTTC. The chain combines TRBV29-1 with TRBJ1-2; TRBD1 is a possible D gene (5 bases). The CDR3 totals 12 residues. V lost 3 bases and J lost 4, with 9 bases in between. Germline CDR1 and CDR2: SQVTM and ANQGSEA.